The 8 T cell receptor beta chains below come from one sample, sequenced in a study of T cell responses to AZD1222 COVID-19 vaccine. Sequencing was performed with immunoSEQ multiplex PCR; in TCRdb, only in-frame clones are kept and a portion is missing. Altogether over 100,000 clones are present, roughly 86% being singletons, with the ten largest covering 9.5% to 15%. Specimen: peripheral blood, collected on day 0 of MenACWY control vaccination. These receptors were collected from an adult in good health.

This sequence joins TRBV19 and TRBJ1-3, with D unclear. The CDR3 totals 15 residues. Germline assignment: CDR1 LNHDA and CDR2 SQIVND (reference sequence). Trimming cost V 6 bases and J 2 bases, with 14 bases left between them. This chain's CDR3 is CASRPGPWPGNTIYF. The CDR3 DNA reads TGTGCCAGTAGACCGGGCCCCTGGCCTGGAAACACCATATATTTT.

V and J are TRBV7-2 and TRBJ2-7; 9 bases align to TRBD1. This CDR3 is built from 16 residues. After removal of 7 bases from V and 2 bases from J, the junction contained 12 bases not matched to a gene. Germline V lookup: CDR1 SGHTA, CDR2 FQGNSA. CDR3 in DNA: TGTGCCAGCACCTTTGAACTGGGACAGGGCGCCTACGAGCAGTACTTC. The encoded protein is CASTFELGQGAYEQYF.

The rearrangement joins TRBV9 to TRBJ2-2; 12 nucleotides align to TRBD2. The germline V gene has CDR1 SGDLS and CDR2 YYNGEE. V was pared by 0 bases and J by 4 bases, with 4 bases of the junction left unmatched. The CDR3 covers 17 residues. CDR3 sequence reads: CASSVGLAGGSTGELFF. CDR3 DNA: TGTGCCAGCAGCGTAGGGCTAGCGGGGGGGAGCACCGGGGAGCTGTTTTTT.

This sequence joins TRBV15 and TRBJ1-5; TRBD1 might be the D (6 bases). The ends were cut back, 3 bases at V and 4 bases at J, with 13 bases in the middle. The CDR3 length is 15 residues. In germline, CDR1 is LNHNV, CDR2 YYDKDF (reference sequence). In nucleotides, the CDR3 is TGTGCCACCAGCAGGGAGGGGGACTGGAATCAGCCCCAGCATTTT. It translates to CATSREGDWNQPQHF.

The chain joins TRBV9 to TRBJ1-1, with D hard to call. The CDR3 runs to 14 residues. Germline lookup yields CDR1 SGDLS and CDR2 YYNGEE. V lost 0 bases to trimming and J lost 4 bases, with 10 bases between them. CDR3: CASSVAGLTTEAFF. The CDR3 region has the DNA TGTGCCAGCAGCGTAGCGGGTCTTACCACTGAAGCTTTCTTT.

This chain connects TRBV10-3 to TRBJ2-3, with D possibly being TRBD2 (5 bases). This CDR3 spans 14 amino acids. CDR1 is ENHRY and CDR2 is SYGVKD in the germline V gene. Trimming cost V 8 bases and J 6 bases, with 18 bases left between them. CDR3 in DNA: TGTGCCATCGGACCTTTGGGTCGCGGGGATACGCAGTATTTT. This sequence encodes CAIGPLGRGDTQYF.

The chain is built from TRBV5-8 and TRBJ1-1, with D uncertain. Trimming shortened V by 0 bases and J by 5 bases, and 8 bases separated the two germline ends. This CDR3 contains 13 residues. In germline, CDR1 is SGHTS, CDR2 YDEGEE. The CDR3 nucleotides read TGTGCCAGCAGCTTGGTCAGATCTACTGAAGCTTTCTTT. This translates into CASSLVRSTEAFF.

This clone was detected once. The chain recombines TRBV12-3 or TRBV12-4 with TRBJ2-7; D uncertain. Trimming pared 8 bases from V and 7 bases from J, leaving 15 bases between. The CDR3 covers 12 residues. In DNA form, the CDR3 reads TGTGCCAGCTCCTTTCCCGCGTGGGAGCAGTACTTC. This gives the protein CASSFPAWEQYF.